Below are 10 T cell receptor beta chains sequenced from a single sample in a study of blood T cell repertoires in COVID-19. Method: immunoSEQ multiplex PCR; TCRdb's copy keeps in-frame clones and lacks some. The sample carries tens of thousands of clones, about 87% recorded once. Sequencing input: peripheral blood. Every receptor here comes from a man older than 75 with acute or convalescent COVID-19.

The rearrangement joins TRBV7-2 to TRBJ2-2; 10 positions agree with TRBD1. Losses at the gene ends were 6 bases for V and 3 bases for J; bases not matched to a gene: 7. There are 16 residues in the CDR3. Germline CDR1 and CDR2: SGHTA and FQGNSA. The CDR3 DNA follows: TGTGCCAGCAGACCTCCGGGACAGGGGTACACCGGGGAGCTGTTTTTT. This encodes CASRPPGQGYTGELFF.

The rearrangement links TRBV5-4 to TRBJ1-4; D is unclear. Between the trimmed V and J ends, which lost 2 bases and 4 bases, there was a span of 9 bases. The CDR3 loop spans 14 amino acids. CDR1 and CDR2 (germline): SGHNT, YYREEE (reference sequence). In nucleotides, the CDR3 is TGTGCCAGCAGCTTAAAAGCGAATAATGAAAAACTGTTTTTT. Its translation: CASSLKANNEKLFF.

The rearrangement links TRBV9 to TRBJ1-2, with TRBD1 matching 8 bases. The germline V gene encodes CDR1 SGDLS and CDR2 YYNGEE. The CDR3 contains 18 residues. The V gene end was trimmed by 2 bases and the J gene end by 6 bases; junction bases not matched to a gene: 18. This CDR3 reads CASSVTSNFRQGRDGYTF. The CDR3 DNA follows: TGTGCCAGCAGCGTGACGAGTAACTTCCGACAGGGGCGCGATGGCTACACCTTC.

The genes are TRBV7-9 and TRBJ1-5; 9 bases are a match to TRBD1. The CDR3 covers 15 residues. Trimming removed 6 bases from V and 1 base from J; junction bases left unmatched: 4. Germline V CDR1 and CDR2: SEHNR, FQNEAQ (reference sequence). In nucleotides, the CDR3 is TGTGCCAGCAGTGGGACAGGGTCGAGCAATCAGCCCCAGCATTTT. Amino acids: CASSGTGSSNQPQHF.

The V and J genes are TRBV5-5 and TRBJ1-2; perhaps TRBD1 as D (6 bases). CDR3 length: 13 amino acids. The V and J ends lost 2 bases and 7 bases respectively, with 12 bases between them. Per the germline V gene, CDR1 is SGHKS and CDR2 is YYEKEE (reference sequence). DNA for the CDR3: TGTGCCAGCAGCTTTTGGGGGGGCTTTGGCTACACCTTC. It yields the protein CASSFWGGFGYTF. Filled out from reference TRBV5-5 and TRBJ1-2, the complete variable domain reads DAGVTQSPTHLIKTRGQQVTLRCSPISGHKSVSWYQQVLGQGPQFIFQYYEKEERGRGNFPDRFSARQFPNYSSELNVNALLLGDSALYLCASSFWGGFGYTFGSGTRLTVV.

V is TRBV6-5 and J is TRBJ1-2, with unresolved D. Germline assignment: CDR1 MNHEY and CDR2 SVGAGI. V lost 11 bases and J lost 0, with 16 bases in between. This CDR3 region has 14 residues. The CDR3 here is CAPGVWTSNYGYTF. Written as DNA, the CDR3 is TGTGCCCCCGGGGTGTGGACCTCTAACTATGGCTACACCTTC.

The CDR3 is CASSSGLANTGELFF. CDR3 in DNA: TGTGCCAGCAGCTCGGGACTAGCTAACACCGGGGAGCTGTTTTTT. This rearrangement joins TRBV7-8 to TRBJ2-2; 9 nucleotides align to TRBD2. The CDR3 has 15 amino acids. The trim removed 4 bases at V and 2 bases at J, leaving 2 bases unmatched. Germline-derived CDR1 and CDR2 are SGHVS and FQNEAQ.

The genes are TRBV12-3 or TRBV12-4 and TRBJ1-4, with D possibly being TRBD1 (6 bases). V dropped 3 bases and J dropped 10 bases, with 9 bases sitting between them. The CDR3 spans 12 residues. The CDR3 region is CASSLDRIKLFF. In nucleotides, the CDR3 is TGTGCCAGCAGTTTGGACAGAATAAAACTGTTTTTT.

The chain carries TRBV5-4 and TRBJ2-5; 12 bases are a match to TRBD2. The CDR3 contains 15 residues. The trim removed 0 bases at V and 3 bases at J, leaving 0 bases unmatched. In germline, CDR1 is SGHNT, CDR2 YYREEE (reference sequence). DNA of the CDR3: TGTGCCAGCAGCTTGGGACTAGCGGGGGAAGAGACCCAGTACTTC. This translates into CASSLGLAGEETQYF.

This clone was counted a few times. This CDR3 reads CASSESWTGNSPLHF. CDR3 coding DNA: TGTGCCAGCAGTGAATCCTGGACAGGCAATTCACCCCTCCACTTT. The chain recombines TRBV25-1 with TRBJ1-6, with 7 bases fitting TRBD1. The germline CDR1 and CDR2 sequences are MGHDK and SYGVNS. Germline trimming cut 1 base from V and 7 bases from J; bases unmatched to any gene: 4. There are 15 residues in the CDR3.